This is a list of T cell receptor beta chains from one sample in a study of blood T cell repertoires in COVID-19. The repertoire was sequenced with immunoSEQ multiplex PCR; TCRdb's copy has only in-frame clones and lacks some. Altogether about 140,000 clones are present, 80% to 90% being singletons, with the ten largest covering about 11%. Specimen: PBMCs or T cells enriched from blood (not recorded which). These receptors were collected from a man aged 55 to 70 who had recovered from COVID-19. Both conserved end residues are part of each CDR3. A D gene is named only where the DNA matches it firmly. Some rows have no size entry. The others give once, few or many, or a class for an expanded clone.

cdr3_aa	cdr3_nt	v_call	j_call	clone_size	d_call
CASSSYRYNEQFF	TGTGCCAGCAGCTCCTACAGGTACAATGAGCAGTTCTTC	TRBV7-2	TRBJ2-1	.	.
CASSLVRGNQETQYF	TGTGCCAGCAGCTTAGTGAGGGGGAACCAAGAGACCCAGTACTTC	TRBV11-2	TRBJ2-5	.	.
CASSLAGFGTDTQYF	TGCGCCAGCAGCTTGGCTGGTTTCGGTACAGATACGCAGTATTTT	TRBV5-1	TRBJ2-3	.	.
CAWSSAGGARWFF	TGTGCCTGGAGTTCGGCAGGGGGCGCACGGTGGTTCTTC	TRBV30	TRBJ2-1	.	TRBD1
CASAAGTGSREQYF	TGTGCCAGCGCTGCTGGGACTGGCTCTAGAGAGCAGTACTTC	TRBV3-1/TRBV3-2	TRBJ2-7	.	.
CASSFPGQGSDTQYF	TGTGCCAGCAGCTTCCCCGGACAGGGGTCGGATACGCAGTATTTT	TRBV5-4	TRBJ2-3	.	TRBD1
CASSPELAGAPEQYF	TGTGCCAGCAGTCCCGAGCTAGCGGGAGCCCCCGAGCAGTACTTC	TRBV6-4	TRBJ2-7	once	TRBD2
CASSSGTGSETQYF	TGCGCCAGCAGCTCCGGGACAGGGTCAGAGACCCAGTACTTC	TRBV5-1	TRBJ2-5	.	TRBD1
CASSFRETQYF	TGTGCCAGCAGCTTCAGGGAGACCCAGTACTTC	TRBV7-9	TRBJ2-5	.	.
CASSQVPPEDRVYQPQHF	TGCGCCAGCAGCCAAGTCCCCCCGGAGGACAGGGTTTATCAGCCCCAGCATTTT	TRBV4-1	TRBJ1-5	once	TRBD1
CASEGADRQPQHF	TGTGCCAGCGAAGGGGCGGATCGTCAGCCCCAGCATTTT	TRBV18	TRBJ1-5	.	.